The clone carrying this T cell receptor beta chain was recorded at least ten times. The antigen is unknown. Germline CDR1 and CDR2: SGHTS and YDEGEE. CDR3 size: 15 residues. V was pared by 5 bases and J by 5 bases, with 12 bases of the junction left unmatched. Amplification of the TCR beta CDR3 regions used RNA transcripts (as template). First-round RT-PCR employed HTBI primers, with a second-round multiplex PCR after it. In TCRdb, the multiplex PCR reads were re-called with MiXCR into one record per CDR3 protein. Altogether about 1.2 million distinct CDR3 sequences are present, approximately 35% being singletons, with the ten largest covering 11%. This specimen comes from a study of Graves' ophthalmopathy and Graves' hyperthyroidism. General study findings and limits: The blood repertoire also included most expanded thyroid clonotypes above 0.001 frequency.

Material: peripheral blood or thyroid tissue (not recorded which). The TCR originated in an adult man with Graves' hyperthyroidism. This chain uses TRBV5-8 with TRBJ1-2; TRBD1 matches at 7 bases. CDR3 residues: CASSQGTEHLYGYTF. The CDR3 nucleotides read TGTGCCAGCAGTCAAGGGACAGAACACCTTTATGGCTACACCTTC.